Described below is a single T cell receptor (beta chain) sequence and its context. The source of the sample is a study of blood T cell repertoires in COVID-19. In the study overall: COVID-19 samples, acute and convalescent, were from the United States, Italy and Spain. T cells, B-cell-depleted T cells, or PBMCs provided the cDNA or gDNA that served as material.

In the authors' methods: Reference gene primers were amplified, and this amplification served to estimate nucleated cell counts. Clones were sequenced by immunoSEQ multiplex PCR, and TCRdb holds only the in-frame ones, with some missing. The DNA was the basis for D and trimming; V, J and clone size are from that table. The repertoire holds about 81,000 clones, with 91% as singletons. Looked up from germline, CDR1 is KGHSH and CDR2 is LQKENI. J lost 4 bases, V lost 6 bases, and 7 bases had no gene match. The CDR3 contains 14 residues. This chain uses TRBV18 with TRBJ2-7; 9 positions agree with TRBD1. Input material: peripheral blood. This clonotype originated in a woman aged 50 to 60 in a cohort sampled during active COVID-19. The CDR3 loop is CASSPGQGRYEQYF. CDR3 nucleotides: TGTGCCAGCTCTCCGGGACAGGGACGTTACGAGCAGTACTTC.